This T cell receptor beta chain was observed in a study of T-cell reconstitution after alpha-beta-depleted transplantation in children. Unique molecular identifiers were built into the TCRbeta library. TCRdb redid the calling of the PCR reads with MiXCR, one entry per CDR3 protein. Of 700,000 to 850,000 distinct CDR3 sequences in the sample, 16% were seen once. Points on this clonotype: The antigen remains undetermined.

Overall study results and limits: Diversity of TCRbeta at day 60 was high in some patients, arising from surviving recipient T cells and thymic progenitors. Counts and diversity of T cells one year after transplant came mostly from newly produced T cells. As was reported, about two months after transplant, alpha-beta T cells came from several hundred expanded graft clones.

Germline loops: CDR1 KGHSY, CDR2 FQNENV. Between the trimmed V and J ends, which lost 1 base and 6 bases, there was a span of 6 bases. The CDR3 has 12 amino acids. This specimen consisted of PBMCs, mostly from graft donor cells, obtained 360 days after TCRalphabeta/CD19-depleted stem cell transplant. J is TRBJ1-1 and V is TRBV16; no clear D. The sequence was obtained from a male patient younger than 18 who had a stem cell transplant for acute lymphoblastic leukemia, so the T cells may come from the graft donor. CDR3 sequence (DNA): TGTGCCAGCAGCCAATTTCGGCCTGAAGCTTTCTTT. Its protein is CASSQFRPEAFF. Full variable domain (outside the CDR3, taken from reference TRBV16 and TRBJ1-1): GEEVAQTPKHLVRGEGQKAKLYCAPIKGHSYVFWYQQVLKNEFKFLISFQNENVFDETGMPKERFSAKCLPNSPCSLEIQATKLEDSAVYFCASSQFRPEAFFGQGTRLTVV.